This T cell receptor beta chain came from a study of blood T cell repertoires in COVID-19. The repertoire was sequenced with immunoSEQ multiplex PCR; TCRdb's copy has only in-frame clones and lacks some. The repertoire holds about 150,000 clones, with approximately 81% as singletons. The CDR3 consists of 16 residues. CDR1 is SEHNR and CDR2 is FQNEAQ in the germline V gene (reference sequence). Germline trimming cut 2 bases from V and 9 bases from J; bases unmatched to any gene: 9. What was sequenced was peripheral blood. The V gene is TRBV7-9, the J gene TRBJ1-6; 8 positions agree with TRBD1. This TCR came from an older woman with COVID-19, enrolled during active disease. For the CDR3, the DNA is TGTGCCAGCAGCTTATCTAGGGTGACAGGGGTTTCACCCCTCCACTTT. This gives the protein CASSLSRVTGVSPLHF.